Below, one T cell receptor beta chain is given with its context. Its target is not known. J lost 2 bases, V lost 4 bases, and 7 bases had no gene match. Germline V lookup: CDR1 SGDLS, CDR2 YYNGEE. The CDR3 is made up of 15 amino acids. These data originate in a study of regulatory dendritic cells for organ transplantation. Overall study results and limits: Among resting subsets, memory CD8+ cells contained the most alloreactive clonotypes. Memory CD8+ clonal expansion seemed more limited with regulatory than mature dendritic cells.

Sequencing used immunoSEQ multiplex PCR; TCRdb keeps in-frame clones, though not all of them. The profile shows tens of thousands of clones, about 70% of them singletons. V and J are TRBV9 and TRBJ1-2, with 8 bases lining up with TRBD1. This sequence was found in a human donor in good health. Sequencing was carried out using memory CD4+ T cells from blood. Specified subset: CD45RO+ memory T cells. CDR3 nucleotides: TGTGCCAGCAGCACAGGGGGGGGAGTGAACTATGGCTACACCTTC. It yields the protein CASSTGGGVNYGYTF.